A selection of T cell receptor beta chains follows, all from one sample in a study of response to subunit inactivated influenza vaccine. TCRdb itself ran the RT-PCR reads through MiXCR, one entry per CDR3 protein. The data contain more than 400,000 distinct CDR3 sequences, 6.5% to 8% of them singletons. The input for sequencing was PBMCs from blood, taken around 2 years after vaccination. The receptors come from a man between 45 and 75 years old who received an inactivated influenza vaccine. Both conserved end residues are part of each CDR3. The order of the fields is J gene, clone size, V gene, D gene, CDR3 DNA, CDR3 protein. D genes are given only for firm matches. Clone sizes are given selectively: once, few, many, or a class where the clone is expanded.

>TRBJ1-1|few|TRBV5-1|NA
TGCGCCAGCAGCTTGGTAGGCGGCCTGAACACTGAAGCTTTCTTT
CASSLVGGLNTEAFF
>TRBJ2-7|NA|TRBV13|NA
TGTGCCAGCAGCGGAAGACGGAAGGGCTACGAGCAGTACTTC
CASSGRRKGYEQYF
>TRBJ2-1|few|TRBV9|TRBD2
TGTGCCAGCAGCTTTAGCGGGAGGGCCGGAGGTGAGCAGTTCTTC
CASSFSGRAGGEQFF
>TRBJ2-1|many|TRBV7-2|TRBD1
TGTGCCAGCAGCTTAGTTGGGACAGGAACCCAAAATGAGCAGTTCTTC
CASSLVGTGTQNEQFF
>TRBJ2-7|many|TRBV29-1|NA
TGCAGCGTAACCGGGGGCTTCTACGAGCAGTACTTC
CSVTGGFYEQYF
>TRBJ2-6|NA|TRBV29-1|TRBD2
TGCAGCGTGGGGGAGGGGCTCTCTGGGGCCAACGTCCTGACTTTC
CSVGEGLSGANVLTF
>TRBJ2-1|NA|TRBV6-1|NA
TGTGCCAGCAGGGGGGGCAGGGTGCAGTTCTTC
CASRGGRVQFF
>TRBJ2-3|many|TRBV29-1|NA
TGCAGCGTTGAAGAAGAGACTGGGGGCGATACGCAGTATTTT
CSVEEETGGDTQYF
>TRBJ1-2|NA|TRBV5-1|NA
TGCGCCAGCAGCTTGGACAGGCCAAACTATGGCTACACCTTC
CASSLDRPNYGYTF
>TRBJ1-2|many|TRBV5-1|TRBD1
TGCGCCAGCAGCTTGACAGGACAGGACTATGGCTACACCTTC
CASSLTGQDYGYTF
>TRBJ2-5|NA|TRBV5-1|NA
TGCGCCAGCAGCTTGTCCCCATCCCAAAGCGCCGGGGAGACCCAGTACTTC
CASSLSPSQSAGETQYF
>TRBJ2-2|many|TRBV30|NA
TGTGCCTGGAGGTACACCGCCGGGGAGCTGTTTTTT
CAWRYTAGELFF
>TRBJ2-7|NA|TRBV24-1|TRBD1
TGTGCCACCAGTGGTTCGACAGGGGTGATGGGTAGGCAGTACTTC
CATSGSTGVMGRQYF
>TRBJ1-1|NA|TRBV29-1|NA
TGCAGCGGCGTAGACAGCAGCACTGAAGCTTTCTTT
CSGVDSSTEAFF
>TRBJ1-3|few|TRBV20-1|TRBD1
TGCAGTGCCAAACAGGGGGCGCGAGGAAACACCATATATTTT
CSAKQGARGNTIYF
>TRBJ1-1|many|TRBV12-3/TRBV12-4|NA
TGTGCCAGCAGTTTAAGGGGAATCTCTGAAGCTTTCTTT
CASSLRGISEAFF
>TRBJ2-3|many|TRBV12-3/TRBV12-4|NA
TGTGCCAGCAGCCCACAAGATACGCAGTATTTT
CASSPQDTQYF
>TRBJ2-3|NA|TRBV7-2|NA
TGTGCCAGCAGCTTAGGGGGGGCCCGCACAGATACGCAGTATTTT
CASSLGGARTDTQYF
>TRBJ1-2|many|TRBV5-6|TRBD1
TGTGCCAGCAGCTACAGGGGATTTGCTGGCTACACCTTC
CASSYRGFAGYTF
>TRBJ2-7|NA|TRBV18|NA
TGTGCCAGCTCACCGGCCGGGGGGCAAGCCTACGAGCAGTACTTC
CASSPAGGQAYEQYF
>TRBJ2-3|NA|TRBV28|NA
TGTGCCAGCAGTTTGGGGGGCAATGCAGATACGCAGTATTTT
CASSLGGNADTQYF
>TRBJ2-1|many|TRBV5-1|TRBD2
TGCGCCAGCAGCCCCGGTGCGGGAGGGCCTGGTGAGCAGTTCTTC
CASSPGAGGPGEQFF
>TRBJ1-1|few|TRBV5-1|NA
TGCGCCAGCACCGCCCTGGGGCCTCCGAACACTGAAGCTTTCTTT
CASTALGPPNTEAFF
>TRBJ2-1|few|TRBV29-1|NA
TGCAGCGTTGTTGAAGCGGGCCCCACCAATGAGCAGTTCTTC
CSVVEAGPTNEQFF
>TRBJ2-1|few|TRBV7-2|TRBD2
TGTGCCAGCAGCTCAGGACTAGCGGGACCTTCAAGTAAGCAGTTCTTC
CASSSGLAGPSSKQFF
>TRBJ2-3|NA|TRBV9|TRBD2
TGTGCCAGCAGCCCACCTAGCGGGCTGGGAATTAGCACAGATACGCAGTATTTT
CASSPPSGLGISTDTQYF
>TRBJ2-7|few|TRBV6-1|TRBD1
TGTGCCAGCAGTGAAGCTCCAGGGGGCTACGAGCAGTACTTC
CASSEAPGGYEQYF
>TRBJ2-5|NA|TRBV6-2/TRBV6-3|NA
TGTGCCAGCAGTTACCTAGGCCGGGAGACCCAGTACTTC
CASSYLGRETQYF
>TRBJ2-7|many|TRBV20-1|NA
TGCAGTGCTAGAGATGGGACCCGCGAGGGCTACGAGCAGTACTTC
CSARDGTREGYEQYF
>TRBJ1-4|NA|TRBV4-3|NA
TGCGCCAGTACGACAGGTTTTAACGAAAAACTGTTTTTT
CASTTGFNEKLFF
>TRBJ2-5|few|TRBV20-1|NA
TGCAGTGCTAGTTTTGGCAGGGGCATATTTGGGGAGACCCAGTACTTC
CSASFGRGIFGETQYF
>TRBJ1-1|NA|TRBV4-2|NA
TGTGCCAGCAGCCAAGACCTCTGGGTTGAAGCTTTCTTT
CASSQDLWVEAFF
>TRBJ1-5|NA|TRBV2|TRBD1
TGTGCCAGCAGTGGGACAGGGCGCAATCAGCCCCAGCATTTT
CASSGTGRNQPQHF
>TRBJ2-3|few|TRBV24-1|NA
TGTGCCACCAGTGATTTGGACGGCAGAGATACGCAGTATTTT
CATSDLDGRDTQYF
>TRBJ1-5|few|TRBV19|TRBD1
TGTGCCAGTACCGCGACAGGGCTTAATCAGCCCCAGCATTTT
CASTATGLNQPQHF
>TRBJ2-1|NA|TRBV20-1|NA
TGCAGTGCCAAGGACAGCCAAACTATTAATGAGCAGTTCTTC
CSAKDSQTINEQFF
>TRBJ1-1|NA|TRBV10-3|NA
TGTGCCAGTGGACAGATGAACACTGAAGCTTTCTTT
CASGQMNTEAFF
>TRBJ1-5|NA|TRBV28|TRBD1
TGTGCCAGCAGGGACAGGGCCCATCAGCCCCAGCATTTT
CASRDRAHQPQHF
>TRBJ1-1|many|TRBV28|TRBD1
TGTGCCAGCAGTAAACCCGGGACAGTTGAAGCTTTCTTT
CASSKPGTVEAFF
>TRBJ1-3|NA|TRBV12-3/TRBV12-4|NA
TGTGCCAGCAGCTTCCGGGAATCCTTCTACACCATATATTTT
CASSFRESFYTIYF
>TRBJ2-3|many|TRBV7-9|TRBD2
TGTGCCAGCAGCCCCCTTAGCGGGGATACGCAGTATTTT
CASSPLSGDTQYF
>TRBJ2-7|NA|TRBV25-1|NA
TGTGCCAGCAGTGAATCTGGAGGTTCCTACGAGCAGTACTTC
CASSESGGSYEQYF
>TRBJ1-2|many|TRBV28|NA
TGTGCCAGCAGTTTATACATTAACTATGGCTACACCTTC
CASSLYINYGYTF
>TRBJ2-3|NA|TRBV9|NA
TGTGCCAGCAGCGTAGGAATAACCTACACAGATACGCAGTATTTT
CASSVGITYTDTQYF
>TRBJ1-4|few|TRBV20-1|TRBD1
TGCAGTGCTAGAGATTCGGGACAGTATAATGAAAAACTGTTTTTT
CSARDSGQYNEKLFF
>TRBJ1-2|many|TRBV25-1|TRBD1
TGTGCCAGCAGTGACCTGACAGGGGGCTATGGCTACACCTTC
CASSDLTGGYGYTF
>TRBJ1-1|few|TRBV27|NA
TGTGCCAGCAGTTTTTCTGCAGGGTGGGAGACTTTCTTT
CASSFSAGWETFF
>TRBJ2-2|many|TRBV12-3/TRBV12-4|NA
TGTGCCAGCAGTAATCTGGCCACCGGGGAGCTGTTTTTT
CASSNLATGELFF
>TRBJ2-3|NA|TRBV7-6|NA
TGTGCCAGCAGCTCACGGGAATGGAGAGATACGCAGTATTTT
CASSSREWRDTQYF
>TRBJ2-7|NA|TRBV6-1|NA
TGTGCCAGCAGCCCAACTCCGAGGACAGCGACTTACGAGCAGTACTTC
CASSPTPRTATYEQYF
>TRBJ1-6|NA|TRBV25-1|NA
TGTGCCAGCAGTGAATCGGGACGGCATAATTCACCCCTCCACTTT
CASSESGRHNSPLHF
>TRBJ2-4|many|TRBV28|NA
TGTGCCAGCAGGGGGGGAGGTGTCAAAAACATTCAGTACTTC
CASRGGGVKNIQYF
>TRBJ1-3|NA|TRBV5-1|NA
TGCGCCAGCAGCTTGGAGGGCGGAAGAAACACCATATATTTT
CASSLEGGRNTIYF
>TRBJ2-1|NA|TRBV24-1|TRBD1
TGTGCCACCAGTGGGATACAGGGGAGCTCCTACAATGAGCAGTTCTTC
CATSGIQGSSYNEQFF
>TRBJ1-1|NA|TRBV29-1|NA
TGCAGCGTTAGGGGTTACACTGAAGCTTTCTTT
CSVRGYTEAFF
>TRBJ2-2|NA|TRBV7-8|NA
TGTGCCAGCAGCAGCTTCTTAGGGAGGGGGCAGACCGGGGAGCTGTTTTTT
CASSSFLGRGQTGELFF
>TRBJ2-1|few|TRBV20-1|NA
TGCAGTGCGAGACGCACCCCTAGATTGGGGAATGAGCAGTTCTTC
CSARRTPRLGNEQFF